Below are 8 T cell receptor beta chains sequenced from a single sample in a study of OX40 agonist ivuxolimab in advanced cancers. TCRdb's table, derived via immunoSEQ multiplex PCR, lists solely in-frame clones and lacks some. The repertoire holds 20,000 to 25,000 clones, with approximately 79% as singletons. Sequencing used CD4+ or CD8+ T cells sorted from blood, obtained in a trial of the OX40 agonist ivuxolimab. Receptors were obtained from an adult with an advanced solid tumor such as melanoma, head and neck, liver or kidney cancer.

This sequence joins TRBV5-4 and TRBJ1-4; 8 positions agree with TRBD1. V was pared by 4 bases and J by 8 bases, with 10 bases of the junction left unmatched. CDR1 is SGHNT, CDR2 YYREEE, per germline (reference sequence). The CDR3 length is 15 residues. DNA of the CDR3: TGTGCCAGCAGCCCGTGGACAGGGCCAAACGAAAAACTGTTTTTT. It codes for CASSPWTGPNEKLFF.

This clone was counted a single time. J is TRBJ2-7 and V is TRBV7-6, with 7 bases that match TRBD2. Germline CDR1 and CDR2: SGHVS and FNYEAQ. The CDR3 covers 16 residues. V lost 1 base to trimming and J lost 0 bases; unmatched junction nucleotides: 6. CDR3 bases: TGTGCCAGCAGCTTAGGCGGGGGAAGGTTCTCCTACGAGCAGTACTTC. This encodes CASSLGGGRFSYEQYF.

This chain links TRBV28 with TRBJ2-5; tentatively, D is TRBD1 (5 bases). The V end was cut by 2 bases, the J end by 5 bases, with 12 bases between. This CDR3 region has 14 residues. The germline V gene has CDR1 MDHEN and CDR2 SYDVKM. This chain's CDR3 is CASSLPQALETQYF. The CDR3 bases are TGTGCCAGCAGTTTACCACAGGCGCTGGAGACCCAGTACTTC.

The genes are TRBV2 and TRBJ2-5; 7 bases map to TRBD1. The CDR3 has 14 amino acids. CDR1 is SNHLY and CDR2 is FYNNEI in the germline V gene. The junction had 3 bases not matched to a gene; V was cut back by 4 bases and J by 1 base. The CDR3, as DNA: TGTGCCAGCAGTGTGTGGGACAGCCAAGAGACCCAGTACTTC. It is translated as CASSVWDSQETQYF.

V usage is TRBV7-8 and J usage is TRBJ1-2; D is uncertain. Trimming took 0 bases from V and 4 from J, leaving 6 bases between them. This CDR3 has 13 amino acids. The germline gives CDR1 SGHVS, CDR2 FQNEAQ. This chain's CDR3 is CASSLAASYGYTF. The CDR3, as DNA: TGTGCCAGCAGCTTAGCAGCTAGCTATGGCTACACCTTC.

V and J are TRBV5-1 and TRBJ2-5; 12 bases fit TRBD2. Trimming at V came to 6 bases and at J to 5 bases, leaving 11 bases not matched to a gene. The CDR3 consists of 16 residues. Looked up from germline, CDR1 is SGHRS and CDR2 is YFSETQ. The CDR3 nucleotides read TGCGCCAGCAACGATGCTTCTAGCGGGGGGGCGGAGACCCAGTACTTC. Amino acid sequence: CASNDASSGGAETQYF.

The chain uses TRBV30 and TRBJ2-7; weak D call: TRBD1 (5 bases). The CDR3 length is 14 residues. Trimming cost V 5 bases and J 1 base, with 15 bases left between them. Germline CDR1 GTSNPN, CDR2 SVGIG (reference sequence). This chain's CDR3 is CAWGATKGSYEQYF. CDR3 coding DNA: TGTGCCTGGGGGGCTACGAAGGGATCCTACGAGCAGTACTTC. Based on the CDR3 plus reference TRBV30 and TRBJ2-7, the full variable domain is SQTIHQWPATLVQPVGSPLSLECTVEGTSNPNLYWYRQAAGRGLQLLFYSVGIGQISSEVPQNLSASRPQDRQFILSSKKLLLSDSGFYLCAWGATKGSYEQYFGPGTRLTVT.

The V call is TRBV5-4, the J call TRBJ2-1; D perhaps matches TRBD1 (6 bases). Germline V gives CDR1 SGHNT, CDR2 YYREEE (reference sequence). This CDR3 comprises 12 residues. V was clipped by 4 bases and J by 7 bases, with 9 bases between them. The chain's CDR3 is CASSPQGNEQFF. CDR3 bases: TGTGCCAGCAGCCCCCAGGGGAATGAGCAGTTCTTC.